These 27 T cell receptor beta chains originate from one sample sequenced in a study of blood T cell repertoires in COVID-19. The protocol was immunoSEQ multiplex PCR, while the TCRdb copy is restricted to in-frame clones and leaves out a portion. The sample lists over 250,000 clones, nearly 90% seen once, with 1.9% in the top ten. Sequencing was performed on PBMCs or T cells enriched from blood (not recorded which). These receptors were taken from an older woman who had recovered from COVID-19.

CDR3 bases: TGCGCCAGCAGCCTGAGATGGGGACAGCAAGAGACCCAGTACTTC. Translating it yields CASSLRWGQQETQYF. The chain couples TRBV5-1 to TRBJ2-5, with TRBD1 matching over 7 bases. CDR1 and CDR2 from the germline V gene are SGHRS and YFSETQ. The J segment lost 2 bases and the V segment lost 4 bases, leaving 8 bases of the junction unmatched. The CDR3 covers 15 residues.

The rearrangement links TRBV7-8 to TRBJ1-1; D remains unclear. The length of the CDR3 is 13 residues. V lost 5 bases, J lost 5 bases, and 12 bases lay in between. Germline values: CDR1 SGHVS, CDR2 FQNEAQ. The CDR3 sequence is CASSPSVFTEAFF. The DNA for the CDR3 is TGTGCCAGCAGCCCTTCGGTGTTTACTGAAGCTTTCTTT.

V gene TRBV5-8 combines with J gene TRBJ1-2; 7 bases map to TRBD1. The junction had 2 bases not matched to a gene; V was cut back by 2 bases and J by 4 bases. Germline-derived CDR1 and CDR2 are SGHTS and YDEGEE. The length of the CDR3 is 13 residues. The DNA for the CDR3 is TGTGCCAGCAGCTTCGGGACAGCCTATGGCTACACCTTC. Translating it yields CASSFGTAYGYTF.

V is TRBV5-5 and J is TRBJ2-2, with D maybe TRBD2 (6 bases). Trimming cost V 2 bases and J 5 bases, with 13 bases left between them. This CDR3 comprises 15 residues. The germline V gene encodes CDR1 SGHKS and CDR2 YYEKEE (reference sequence). The CDR3 loop is CASSFRESETGELFF. The CDR3 DNA follows: TGTGCCAGCAGCTTCCGGGAGAGCGAAACCGGGGAGCTGTTTTTT.

The rearrangement joins TRBV19 to TRBJ2-5; TRBD1 matches 8 bases. This CDR3 has 17 residues. Looked up from germline, CDR1 is LNHDA and CDR2 is SQIVND (reference sequence). With V trimmed by 1 base and J by 4 bases, 11 bases remained unmatched. The CDR3 is CASSIGLGQGLRETQYF. CDR3 sequence (DNA): TGTGCCAGTAGTATAGGATTAGGACAGGGATTGCGAGAGACCCAGTACTTC.

This clone was picked up a small number of times. The chain is built from TRBV28 and TRBJ1-6; 9 bases match TRBD1. Germline CDR1 is MDHEN and CDR2 is SYDVKM. This CDR3 is 15 amino acids long. V gave up 7 bases and J gave up 6 bases; unmatched junction bases: 7. CDR3 protein: CASKTQGAGNSPLHF. The CDR3 DNA reads TGTGCCAGCAAAACACAGGGGGCAGGTAATTCACCCCTCCACTTT.

This clone was observed a handful of times. This chain connects TRBV19 to TRBJ2-7; possibly TRBD1 for D (6 bases). This CDR3 contains 15 residues. CDR1 and CDR2 (germline): LNHDA, SQIVND (reference sequence). The V gene lost 4 bases and the J gene lost 2 bases, with 15 bases spanning the gap. CDR3 DNA: TGTGCCAGTAGTACGGGTGGGGGCCAACCCTACGAGCAGTACTTC. It is translated as CASSTGGGQPYEQYF.

This chain uses TRBV7-9 with TRBJ2-3; 13 bases map to TRBD2. The ends lost 4 bases at V and 2 bases at J; junction bases unmatched: 6. The CDR3 contains 17 residues. Germline V gives CDR1 SEHNR, CDR2 FQNEAQ (reference sequence). The CDR3 is CASSSGLAGTFTDTQYF. The CDR3 nucleotides are TGTGCCAGCAGCTCGGGACTAGCGGGGACCTTCACAGATACGCAGTATTTT.

J is TRBJ1-1 and V is TRBV2, with D possibly being TRBD1 (5 bases). The CDR3 runs 14 residues. The V and J ends lost 4 bases and 6 bases respectively, with 15 bases between them. From germline, CDR1 is SNHLY and CDR2 FYNNEI. CDR3 loop: CASSVGRVESEAFF. CDR3 DNA sequence: TGTGCCAGCAGTGTGGGCAGGGTAGAATCTGAAGCTTTCTTT.

This clone was counted a few times. The V call is TRBV5-1, the J call TRBJ2-2; 12 positions match TRBD1. This CDR3 contains 18 residues. Germline V gene lookup returns CDR1 SGHRS and CDR2 YFSETQ. V was pared by 0 bases and J by 3 bases, with 6 bases of the junction left unmatched. CDR3 sequence (DNA): TGCGCCAGCAGCTTGGCGGGACAGGGGGCGCGGGACACCGGGGAGCTGTTTTTT. Amino acid sequence: CASSLAGQGARDTGELFF.

This clone has more than one count but fewer than ten. Distinct nucleotide sequences in the sample also encode this CDR3. The gene calls are TRBV5-1 and TRBJ1-2, with 10 bases lining up with TRBD1. Trimming removed 0 bases from V and 6 bases from J; junction bases left unmatched: 2. The CDR3 length is 14 residues. CDR1 is SGHRS, CDR2 YFSETQ, per germline. In DNA form, the CDR3 reads TGCGCCAGCAGCTTGGCTGGACAGGGGGATGGCTACACCTTC. This codes for CASSLAGQGDGYTF.

The chain's CDR3 is CASSLVSGAVYEQYF. The CDR3 DNA follows: TGTGCCAGCAGCTTAGTGTCGGGAGCTGTATACGAGCAGTACTTC. The chain carries TRBV7-9 and TRBJ2-7; possibly TRBD2 for D (6 bases). There are 15 residues in the CDR3. The germline gives CDR1 SEHNR, CDR2 FQNEAQ (reference sequence). The germline V and J ends were trimmed by 1 base and 4 bases, with 14 bases remaining between them.

The chain has TRBV3-1 (or the pseudogene TRBV3-2) and TRBJ2-1, with D tentatively TRBD2 (5 bases). This CDR3 has 15 residues. Trimming took 4 bases from V and 0 from J, leaving 10 bases between them. The germline gives CDR1 LGHDT, CDR2 YNNKEL (reference sequence). The CDR3 DNA sequence: TGTGCCAGCAGCCTCGTAGCGAGCTCCTACAATGAGCAGTTCTTC. As protein: CASSLVASSYNEQFF.

This rearrangement joins TRBV7-9 to TRBJ2-7, with 8 bases lining up with TRBD1. This CDR3 contains 13 residues. The trim removed 5 bases at V and 6 bases at J, leaving 6 bases unmatched. CDR1 SEHNR and CDR2 FQNEAQ come from the germline V gene (reference sequence). This CDR3 reads CASSPRQGSEQYF. The CDR3 region has the DNA TGTGCCAGCAGCCCCCGACAGGGGAGCGAGCAGTACTTC.

The rearrangement joins TRBV2 to TRBJ2-3, with 9 bases matching TRBD2. This CDR3 comprises 14 residues. V was pared by 10 bases and J by 5 bases, with 10 bases of the junction left unmatched. Germline values: CDR1 SNHLY, CDR2 FYNNEI. CDR3 sequence: CATLPGLAEDTQYF. In DNA, the CDR3 is TGTGCCACCCTTCCGGGACTAGCTGAAGATACGCAGTATTTT.

A remark on this clone: Other DNA sequences of this sample code for an identical CDR3. The chain is built from TRBV19 and TRBJ1-6; D is unclear. V gave up 1 base and J gave up 0 bases, with 4 bases separating them. The CDR3 is 15 amino acids. The germline V gene has CDR1 LNHDA and CDR2 SQIVND (reference sequence). The CDR3: CASSIASSYNSPLHF. The CDR3 nucleotides read TGTGCCAGTAGTATAGCGAGCTCCTATAATTCACCCCTCCACTTT.

J is TRBJ2-7 and V is TRBV9; tentative D call: TRBD2 (7 bases). The V end was cut by 4 bases, the J end by 5 bases, with 10 bases between. From germline, CDR1 is SGDLS and CDR2 YYNGEE. The CDR3 is 12 amino acids. The CDR3 region has the DNA TGTGCCAGCAGCAAGGGGGGGAACGAGCAGTACTTC. It encodes CASSKGGNEQYF.

The rearrangement uses TRBV28 and TRBJ2-7; perhaps TRBD2 as D (5 bases). The length of the CDR3 is 15 residues. In germline, CDR1 is MDHEN, CDR2 SYDVKM. V lost 5 bases and J 4 bases, leaving 18 bases between the germline ends. The CDR3 here is CASSPFAGNVYEQYF. The CDR3 coding sequence is TGTGCCAGCAGTCCGTTTGCCGGGAACGTTTACGAGCAGTACTTC.

The V and J genes are TRBV5-1 and TRBJ2-3; no clear D gene. Germline lookup yields CDR1 SGHRS and CDR2 YFSETQ. The CDR3 extends over 13 amino acids. Trimming stripped 3 bases from V and 2 bases from J, with 7 bases between. CDR3: CASSSIPTDTQYF. The CDR3 DNA is TGCGCCAGCAGCTCCATTCCCACAGATACGCAGTATTTT.

The chain employs TRBV7-2 and TRBJ2-7; D may be TRBD2 (5 bases). Deletions cut 0 bases from V and 0 bases from J, with 9 bases between. This CDR3 spans 15 amino acids. CDR1 is SGHTA and CDR2 is FQGNSA in the germline V gene. The CDR3 DNA is TGTGCCAGCAGCTTAGCTAGCGTCTCCTCCTACGAGCAGTACTTC. Translated: CASSLASVSSYEQYF.

The chain uses TRBV18 and TRBJ2-1; 10 positions match TRBD2. J was trimmed by 1 base and V by 2 bases; bases with no gene match: 8. The germline V gene encodes CDR1 KGHSH and CDR2 LQKENI. The CDR3 totals 18 residues. The CDR3 reads CASSPNPRLAGSYNEQFF. CDR3 coding DNA: TGTGCCAGCTCACCAAACCCACGACTAGCGGGTTCCTACAATGAGCAGTTCTTC.

This clone occurred once. The chain is built from TRBV24-1 and TRBJ2-1; no clear D gene. V gave up 2 bases and J gave up 0 bases, with 19 bases separating them. The CDR3 has 19 amino acids. CDR1 is KGHDR and CDR2 is SFDVKD in the germline V gene. This CDR3 reads CATSDSPDRGSVSYNEQFF. CDR3 DNA sequence: TGTGCCACCAGTGATTCGCCCGATCGCGGTTCGGTCTCCTACAATGAGCAGTTCTTC.

This chain joins TRBV6-5 and TRBJ2-7, with 10 bases identical to TRBD2. CDR3 length equals 15 residues. Germline trimming cut 10 bases from V and 6 bases from J; bases unmatched to any gene: 15. Germline lookup yields CDR1 MNHEY and CDR2 SVGAGI. As DNA, the CDR3 is TGTGCCACCGGTACTACAGTAGCGGGGGGCCTCGAGCAGTACTTC. Its protein product is CATGTTVAGGLEQYF.

The sample holds a few counts of this clone. The gene calls are TRBV30 and TRBJ1-1; D gene unclear. Between the trimmed V and J ends, which lost 2 bases and 10 bases, there was a span of 17 bases. The CDR3 is made up of 13 amino acids. The germline CDR1 and CDR2 sequences are GTSNPN and SVGIG (reference sequence). The CDR3 here is CAWSRVLRVGAFF. The CDR3 bases are TGTGCCTGGAGTCGGGTTCTGCGGGTGGGAGCTTTCTTT.

The CDR3 DNA follows: TGTGCCAGCTCACCAAGTTACCGGGGTAGCGGGACCGATACGCAGTATTTT. Its protein product is CASSPSYRGSGTDTQYF. V usage is TRBV18 and J usage is TRBJ2-3, with 8 bases that match TRBD2. Germline CDR1 KGHSH, CDR2 LQKENI. This CDR3 contains 17 residues. Germline trimming cut 2 bases from V and 6 bases from J; bases unmatched to any gene: 13.

This clone appeared a few times. Other nucleotide sequences from this sample produce the same CDR3. The CDR3 region is CASSLGQANTEAFF. The CDR3 DNA is TGTGCCAGCAGCTTAGGACAGGCGAACACTGAAGCTTTCTTT. The chain recombines TRBV7-9 with TRBJ1-1, with D possibly being TRBD1 (6 bases). Trimming left V 1 base short and J 1 base short, with 7 bases between. The CDR3 sequence is 14 residues long. Per the germline V gene, CDR1 is SEHNR and CDR2 is FQNEAQ (reference sequence).

The chain recombines TRBV6-5 with TRBJ1-5, with no clear D. V was cut by 6 bases and J by 4 bases, with 10 bases left in between. CDR1 MNHEY and CDR2 SVGAGI come from the germline V gene. CDR3 size: 13 residues. The CDR3, as DNA: TGTGCCAGCAGCCTCGACGGGAATCAGCCCCAGCATTTT. Protein sequence: CASSLDGNQPQHF.